This T cell receptor beta chain is drawn from a study of patients and donors after allogeneic stem cell transplantation. This CDR3 contains 15 residues. Trimming removed 4 bases from V and 2 bases from J; junction bases left unmatched: 7. The germline V gene has CDR1 SGHRS and CDR2 YFSETQ. TCRdb redid the calling of the RT-PCR reads with MiXCR, one entry per CDR3 protein. The sample consists of about 72,000 distinct CDR3 sequences, approximately 25% of them appearing once. V gene TRBV5-1 combines with J gene TRBJ1-2, with 8 bases fitting TRBD1. Sequencing was performed on blood, either unsorted or a sorted T cell fraction (not recorded which). This TCR derives from a human donor who was either an allogeneic HSCT recipient or a stem cell or donor lymphocyte infusion donor (not recorded which). It is not recorded whose cells these are; they may come from a transplant donor. The CDR3 spells CASSPRTGLNYGYTF. CDR3 bases: TGCGCCAGCAGCCCAAGGACAGGGTTGAACTATGGCTACACCTTC.